This TCR beta chain comes out of a study of CD8+ T cells in alopecia areata. The CDR3 has 13 amino acids. V trimming: 4 bases; J trimming: 3 bases; junction bases outside the gene matches: 5. CDR1 is SQVTM, CDR2 ANQGSEA, per germline. This clone has just one count. Antigen: not known. Study-wide points: One nonresponder leaves baseline CD8+ expansion's link to response uncertain.

Isolated RNA was reverse transcribed into cDNA used as the sequencing template. Some clones are missing from TCRdb's copy, which holds only in-frame ones; the method was immunoSEQ multiplex PCR. The table records about 220,000 clones, roughly 56% of them present only once. Regarding treatment: oral pan-JAK inhibitor, 5-10 mg twice daily. The rearrangement uses TRBV29-1 and TRBJ2-7, with 8 bases lining up with TRBD1. The material was CD4+ T cells sorted from blood, obtained at week 4, from a patient treated with tofacitinib. The TCR was taken from a human donor with alopecia areata. DNA for the CDR3: TGCAGCGTTGCGGGACAGGAGTTCTACGAGCAGTACTTC. This encodes CSVAGQEFYEQYF.